This passage covers 32 T cell receptor beta chains from one sample sequenced in a study of cytomegalovirus exposure and HLA in healthy donors. It was with 60 Vbeta and 13 Jbeta primers that the PCR ran. Data came from immunoSEQ multiplex PCR; TCRdb stores just in-frame clones and leaves some out. Its table records over 35,000 clones. Sequencing was performed on PBMCs. These receptors came from a woman aged 25-40 years in good health and CMV-seronegative.

V usage is TRBV6-5 and J usage is TRBJ2-5; TRBD1 agrees at 12 bases. Trimming took 0 bases from V and 7 from J; bases not matched to a gene: 6. The length of the CDR3 is 16 residues. Germline loops: CDR1 MNHEY, CDR2 SVGAGI. The CDR3 DNA is TGTGCCAGCAGTTACTCGGGACAGGGGGCGCTGGGGACCCAGTACTTC. This encodes CASSYSGQGALGTQYF.

CDR3 sequence reads: CASSLAGGRASEQYF. CDR3 DNA sequence: TGTGCCAGCAGTCTAGCAGGCGGGAGAGCCTCCGAGCAGTACTTC. The rearrangement joins TRBV7-8 to TRBJ2-7, with TRBD2 identical over 7 bases. The CDR3 contains 15 residues. From germline, CDR1 is SGHVS and CDR2 FQNEAQ. Germline trimming cut 6 bases from V and 6 bases from J; bases unmatched to any gene: 14.

The J gene is TRBJ2-1, the V gene TRBV11-2; 8 bases map to TRBD2. This CDR3 is built from 16 residues. CDR1 SGHAT and CDR2 FQNNGV come from the germline V gene. J gave up 2 bases and V 0 bases, and 3 bases lay outside the gene matches. The CDR3 DNA reads TGTGCCAGCAGCTTAGAAGCGGGAGAACCCTACAATGAGCAGTTCTTC. Residues: CASSLEAGEPYNEQFF.

The chain links TRBV2 to TRBJ2-1, with 11 nucleotides matching TRBD2. The trim removed 8 bases at V and 9 bases at J, leaving 3 bases unmatched. The CDR3 totals 12 residues. CDR1 and CDR2 from the germline V gene are SNHLY and FYNNEI. The CDR3 region has the DNA TGTGCCAGCCGACTAGCGGGGCTTGAGCAGTTCTTC. It codes for CASRLAGLEQFF.

The chain recombines TRBV9 with TRBJ2-7; TRBD1 agrees at 10 bases. V shed 2 bases, J shed 4 bases, and the junction held 24 bases outside the gene matches. The germline gives CDR1 SGDLS, CDR2 YYNGEE. This CDR3 is built from 21 residues. In DNA form, the CDR3 reads TGTGCCAGCAGCGTCTATCCCGCGAGTGGGGACAGGGGACTACCCCAGTACGAGCAGTACTTC. Encoded protein: CASSVYPASGDRGLPQYEQYF.

Comments on this clone: The sample has other DNA sequences that encode this CDR3 too. The chain has TRBV18 and TRBJ1-1; a possible D gene is TRBD1 (5 bases). The V gene lost 6 bases and the J gene lost 6 bases, with 20 bases spanning the gap. The CDR3 extends over 15 amino acids. Germline V gene sequence: CDR1 KGHSH, CDR2 LQKENI. CDR3 region: CASSPGPGQGPEAFF. The CDR3 DNA reads as TGTGCCAGCTCCCCTGGCCCCGGGCAGGGCCCTGAAGCTTTCTTT.

The rearrangement links TRBV7-3 to TRBJ2-7; 14 bases are shared with TRBD2. Germline trimming cut 4 bases from V and 6 bases from J; bases unmatched to any gene: 5. In germline, CDR1 is SGHTA, CDR2 FQGTGA. The CDR3 extends over 15 amino acids. CDR3 amino acids: CASSWTSGGIGEQYF. CDR3 nucleotides: TGTGCCAGCAGCTGGACTAGCGGGGGGATTGGCGAGCAGTACTTC.

This chain links TRBV7-2 with TRBJ2-7, with TRBD1 identical over 9 bases. V shed 0 bases and J 3 bases; nucleotides not matched to a gene: 3. Germline CDR1 SGHTA, CDR2 FQGNSA. This CDR3 is built from 15 residues. CDR3 protein: CASSLATGQGYEQYF. The CDR3 DNA reads TGTGCCAGCAGCTTAGCTACGGGACAGGGCTACGAGCAGTACTTC.

The J gene is TRBJ2-1, the V gene TRBV18; 12 positions agree with TRBD1. This CDR3 spans 15 amino acids. Germline trimming cut 8 bases from V and 7 bases from J; bases unmatched to any gene: 9. The germline CDR1 and CDR2 sequences are KGHSH and LQKENI. The CDR3 DNA follows: TGTGCCAGCACCTGGGACAGGGGGCAGGAAAATGAGCAGTTCTTC. Its translation: CASTWDRGQENEQFF. The variable domain in full, completed from reference TRBV18 and TRBJ2-1, reads NAGVMQNPRHLVRRRGQEARLRCSPMKGHSHVYWYRQLPEEGLKFMVYLQKENIIDESGMPKERFSAEFPKEGPSILRIQQVVRGDSAAYFCASTWDRGQENEQFFGPGTRLTVL.

The gene calls are TRBV4-1 and TRBJ2-1; 11 bases map to TRBD1. The germline V gene encodes CDR1 MGHRA and CDR2 YSYEKL. Trimming at V came to 3 bases and at J to 7 bases, leaving 8 bases not matched to a gene. The CDR3 is made up of 16 amino acids. Here the CDR3 reads CASSQSSGTGGNEQFF. The DNA for the CDR3 is TGCGCCAGCAGCCAGTCCTCCGGGACAGGGGGAAATGAGCAGTTCTTC.

The chain combines TRBV19 with TRBJ1-1; TRBD1 matches at 8 bases. The CDR3 is 14 amino acids. Germline values: CDR1 LNHDA, CDR2 SQIVND (reference sequence). V lost 5 bases and J lost 1; bases outside the gene matches: 3. CDR3 in amino acids: CASSHRGGNTEAFF. Here the CDR3 DNA reads TGTGCCAGTAGTCACAGGGGGGGGAACACTGAAGCTTTCTTT.

V gene TRBV19 combines with J gene TRBJ2-3; 10 bases are a match to TRBD2. Germline values: CDR1 LNHDA, CDR2 SQIVND (reference sequence). The CDR3 covers 11 residues. CDR3 bases: TGTGGAACGTCTAGCGGGAGCGTGCAGTATTTT. It encodes CGTSSGSVQYF.

The genes are TRBV4-3 and TRBJ2-2; the match to TRBD2 covers 8 bases. J was trimmed by 1 base and V by 0 bases; bases with no gene match: 4. The CDR3 extends over 17 amino acids. The germline V gene has CDR1 LGHNA and CDR2 YSLEER. CDR3 protein: CASSQERLAGNTGELFF. CDR3 nucleotide sequence: TGCGCCAGCAGCCAAGAGAGGCTAGCGGGGAACACCGGGGAGCTGTTTTTT.

The rearrangement uses TRBV19 and TRBJ2-5; TRBD2 aligns across 11 bases. Trimming removed 5 bases from V and 2 bases from J; junction bases left unmatched: 4. Germline V gene lookup returns CDR1 LNHDA and CDR2 SQIVND (reference sequence). The CDR3 covers 15 residues. The CDR3 nucleotides are TGTGCCAGTAGTCCCCTAGCGGGAGGTCAAGAGACCCAGTACTTC. Translating it yields CASSPLAGGQETQYF. The full variable domain, completed using reference TRBV19 and TRBJ2-5, is DGGITQSPKYLFRKEGQNVTLSCEQNLNHDAMYWYRQDPGQGLRLIYYSQIVNDFQKGDIAEGYSVSREKKESFPLTVTSAQKNPTAFYLCASSPLAGGQETQYFGPGTRLLVL.

The chain recombines TRBV6-6 with TRBJ2-2; 9 positions agree with TRBD2. J lost 3 bases, V lost 8 bases, and 7 bases had no gene match. The CDR3 is made up of 15 amino acids. Germline CDR1 reads MNHNY; CDR2 reads SVGAGI (reference sequence). The CDR3 nucleotides are TGTGCCAGCTTAGCGGGAGTTTTGGACACCGGGGAGCTGTTTTTT. Translated: CASLAGVLDTGELFF.

The chain combines TRBV5-1 with TRBJ2-7, with D hard to call. The CDR3 is 12 amino acids. Germline V CDR1 and CDR2: SGHRS, YFSETQ. The V end lost 7 bases, the J end lost 3 bases, and 11 bases lay between the germline ends. The CDR3 is CASRDSGYEQYF. The CDR3 DNA sequence: TGCGCCAGCCGAGACTCCGGCTACGAGCAGTACTTC.

The CDR3 region is CASSLGSGFDNQPQHF. In DNA form, the CDR3 reads TGTGCCAGCAGCTTAGGTTCAGGGTTCGACAATCAGCCCCAGCATTTT. The genes are TRBV7-9 and TRBJ1-5, with D possibly TRBD1 on 5 matching bases. This CDR3 region has 16 residues. V shed 1 base and J shed 3 bases, with 13 bases lying between them. Germline values: CDR1 SEHNR, CDR2 FQNEAQ (reference sequence).

This chain joins TRBV4-2 and TRBJ2-1; 16 bases align to TRBD2. The germline V gene has CDR1 LGHNA and CDR2 YNFKEQ. The ends lost 1 base at V and 8 bases at J; junction bases unmatched: 5. The CDR3 is 17 amino acids. The CDR3 protein is CASSQAGLAGGPHEQFF. In nucleotides, the CDR3 is TGTGCCAGCAGCCAAGCGGGACTAGCGGGAGGGCCCCATGAGCAGTTCTTC.

V usage is TRBV4-1 and J usage is TRBJ2-3; 9 nucleotides match TRBD1. With V trimmed by 2 bases and J by 7 bases, 4 bases remained unmatched. The CDR3 sequence is 14 residues long. The germline V gene has CDR1 MGHRA and CDR2 YSYEKL. The CDR3 region is CASSQPQGANTQYF. The CDR3 bases are TGCGCCAGCAGCCAACCACAGGGGGCAAATACGCAGTATTTT.

This chain uses TRBV6-6 with TRBJ2-7, with TRBD2 as a possible D gene (5 bases). Trimming shortened V by 0 bases and J by 1 base, and 13 bases separated the two germline ends. The CDR3 contains 16 residues. Germline V gene sequence: CDR1 MNHNY, CDR2 SVGAGI (reference sequence). CDR3 coding DNA: TGTGCCAGCAGTTACTCTCCCGGACTGGGATCCTACGAGCAGTACTTC. Translating gives CASSYSPGLGSYEQYF.

The chain carries TRBV11-3 and TRBJ2-7; unclear D gene. CDR1 and CDR2 from the germline V gene are SGHNT and YENEEA. Trimming removed 0 bases at V and 1 base at J, with 10 bases between. This CDR3 spans 15 amino acids. CDR3 loop: CASSLESTESYEQYF. The CDR3 region has the DNA TGTGCCAGCAGCTTAGAATCTACAGAATCCTACGAGCAGTACTTC.

V gene TRBV19 combines with J gene TRBJ2-3; tentatively, D is TRBD2 (6 bases). Germline V gives CDR1 LNHDA, CDR2 SQIVND (reference sequence). CDR3 size: 15 residues. The V and J ends lost 4 bases and 0 bases respectively, with 11 bases between them. The CDR3 DNA is TGTGCCAGTAGTAGACGACTAGGGAGCACAGATACGCAGTATTTT. This encodes CASSRRLGSTDTQYF.

V and J are TRBV5-1 and TRBJ2-7; 15 nucleotides align to TRBD2. The V and J ends lost 1 base and 4 bases, in that order; junction bases with no gene match: 3. Germline values: CDR1 SGHRS, CDR2 YFSETQ. The CDR3 sequence is 16 residues long. The CDR3 region is CASSLTGLAGGYEQYF. The CDR3, as DNA: TGCGCCAGCAGCTTGACCGGACTAGCGGGAGGGTACGAGCAGTACTTC.

The genes are TRBV6-6 and TRBJ1-4; perhaps TRBD1 as D (6 bases). The CDR3 is 15 amino acids. Germline V lookup: CDR1 MNHNY, CDR2 SVGAGI (reference sequence). V shed 3 bases and J shed 1 base, with 9 bases lying between them. DNA of the CDR3: TGTGCCAGCAGTTATAACAGGGAAACTAATGAAAAACTGTTTTTT. Translation gives CASSYNRETNEKLFF.

The gene calls are TRBV5-6 and TRBJ2-7; possibly TRBD1 for D (5 bases). The CDR3 covers 15 residues. Between the trimmed V and J ends, which lost 4 bases and 2 bases, there was a span of 16 bases. Germline assignment: CDR1 SGHDT and CDR2 YYEEEE. The CDR3 coding sequence is TGTGCCAGCAGCCCGGACACCGCGATTCCCTACGAGCAGTACTTC. This translates into CASSPDTAIPYEQYF. Full variable domain (outside the CDR3, taken from reference TRBV5-6 and TRBJ2-7): DAGVTQSPTHLIKTRGQQVTLRCSPKSGHDTVSWYQQALGQGPQFIFQYYEEEERQRGNFPDRFSGHQFPNYSSELNVNALLLGDSALYLCASSPDTAIPYEQYFGPGTRLTVT.

This chain connects TRBV6-6 to TRBJ2-7, with a weak D call TRBD1 (6 bases). Germline assignment: CDR1 MNHNY and CDR2 SVGAGI (reference sequence). V was shortened by 0 bases and J by 2 bases, with 11 bases between the two germline ends. The CDR3 totals 15 residues. CDR3 loop: CASSYSYGTTYEQYF. CDR3 DNA: TGTGCCAGCAGTTACTCGTACGGGACAACCTACGAGCAGTACTTC.

This chain uses TRBV6-5 with TRBJ1-5; 8 bases fit TRBD1. The germline gives CDR1 MNHEY, CDR2 SVGAGI. V was clipped by 11 bases and J by 0 bases; unmatched bases: 9. The CDR3 has 15 amino acids. The CDR3 nucleotides read TGTGCCGCAGCGACAGGGGATTATAGCAATCAGCCCCAGCATTTT. Translation: CAAATGDYSNQPQHF.

This chain uses TRBV28 with TRBJ2-5, with a possible D match to TRBD1 (7 bases). The CDR3 is 14 amino acids. CDR1 and CDR2 from the germline V gene are MDHEN and SYDVKM. V lost 6 bases and J lost 3, with 14 bases in between. The CDR3 region is CASSLLRGEETQYF. The CDR3 DNA follows: TGTGCCAGCAGCCTACTCAGGGGGGAAGAGACCCAGTACTTC.

The J gene is TRBJ2-7, the V gene TRBV9; TRBD2 is a possible D gene (5 bases). V lost 0 bases to trimming and J lost 0 bases, with 7 bases between them. Per the germline V gene, CDR1 is SGDLS and CDR2 is YYNGEE. The CDR3 is made up of 14 amino acids. Written as DNA, the CDR3 is TGTGCCAGCAGCGTAGGTAGCGACTCCTACGAGCAGTACTTC. This codes for CASSVGSDSYEQYF.

Here the CDR3 DNA reads TGTGCCAGCAGTACCTCCGGGATTCTATCCAATGAGCAGTTCTTC. Its translation: CASSTSGILSNEQFF. The chain joins TRBV6-5 to TRBJ2-1, with D possibly matching TRBD2 (5 bases). The germline V gene has CDR1 MNHEY and CDR2 SVGAGI. The CDR3 has 15 residues. The V end was cut by 5 bases, the J end by 6 bases, with 17 bases between.

This chain connects TRBV27 to TRBJ2-6; D unclear. V lost 5 bases to trimming and J lost 2 bases, with 16 bases between them. The CDR3 is 17 amino acids. Germline loops: CDR1 MNHEY, CDR2 SMNVEV (reference sequence). CDR3 in DNA: TGTGCCAGCAGTCCCCGGTTACCTTTGGCTGGGGCCAACGTCCTGACTTTC. Encoded protein: CASSPRLPLAGANVLTF.

This sequence joins TRBV19 and TRBJ2-1; D not resolved. CDR3 length: 11 amino acids. Germline V gene data show CDR1 as LNHDA and CDR2 as SQIVND (reference sequence). The V end was cut by 3 bases, the J end by 12 bases, with 9 bases between. CDR3 coding DNA: TGTGCCAGTAGTATGGAGTTTCGGCAGTTCTTC. Residues: CASSMEFRQFF.